The clone carrying this TCR beta chain showed up just a few times. What it binds is unknown. The data were obtained in a study of CD8 T cells in ankylosing spondylitis. Regarding the study as a whole: CD8+ disease-linked clones were present at relatively low frequencies in blood. According to the report, clones linked to the disease were significantly enriched in matched synovial fluid samples taken from ankylosing spondylitis patients. Fewer than ten highly homologous variants made up a TCR beta motif that seemed to typify ankylosing spondylitis blood.

Quantitative molecular-barcoded 5'-RACE generated the TCR beta libraries. MiXCR, applied by TCRdb to the 5' RACE reads, yields one record per CDR3 protein. Here the sample spans 200,000 to 300,000 distinct CDR3 sequences, less than 10% being singletons. Germline V lookup: CDR1 MDHEN, CDR2 SYDVKM. The junction had 4 bases not matched to a gene; V was cut back by 2 bases and J by 2 bases. This CDR3 has 15 amino acids. This TCR was recovered from a male donor with ankylosing spondylitis or in good health (not recorded which). The V and J genes are TRBV28 and TRBJ2-5; TRBD2 agrees at 8 bases. The sequenced material came from blood, either unsorted or a sorted T cell fraction (not recorded which). In DNA, the CDR3 is TGTGCCAGCAGTTTAAGGGCGGGAGGACAAGAGACCCAGTACTTC. Translating it yields CASSLRAGGQETQYF.